What follows are 19 T cell receptor beta chains derived from one specimen sequenced in a study of blood T cells in healthy people across ages. Then a second PCR, running about 6 to 12 cycles, was carried out with a sample-barcoded 5' primer and a J-beta primer mix. From the 5' RACE reads, TCRdb called clonotypes with MiXCR, one entry per CDR3 protein. The top ten clones hold about 6.3% of a sample with roughly 1,300,000 distinct CDR3 sequences, approximately 59% of them seen once. Specimen: blood. These receptors all stem from a man aged 18 to 29 in good health.

This clonotype was counted between two and nine times. This chain uses TRBV7-2 with TRBJ2-3; 9 positions agree with TRBD1. V lost 7 bases to trimming and J lost 4 bases; unmatched junction nucleotides: 9. Germline CDR1 reads SGHTA; CDR2 reads FQGNSA. This CDR3 has 15 amino acids. The CDR3 coding sequence is TGTGCCAGCACCCTCCCGGGACAGGGTCCAGATACGCAGTATTTT. Protein: CASTLPGQGPDTQYF. The whole variable domain, filled in from reference TRBV7-2 and TRBJ2-3, reads GAGVSQSPSNKVTEKGKDVELRCDPISGHTALYWYRQSLGQGLEFLIYFQGNSAPDKSGLPSDRFSAERTGGSVSTLTIQRTQQEDSAVYLCASTLPGQGPDTQYFGPGTRLTVL.

This clonotype has just a few counts. The chain links TRBV12-3 or TRBV12-4 to TRBJ2-7, with 9 nucleotides matching TRBD1. V was clipped by 5 bases and J by 2 bases; unmatched bases: 13. The CDR3 is 17 residues long. CDR3 sequence reads: CASSPRTGAQGAYEQYF. CDR3 nucleotides: TGTGCCAGCAGTCCTAGGACAGGGGCCCAGGGTGCCTACGAGCAGTACTTC.

Here the CDR3 reads CASSTPRTNTGELFF. The DNA for the CDR3 is TGTGCCAGCAGTACCCCAAGGACGAACACCGGGGAGCTGTTTTTT. The gene calls are TRBV28 and TRBJ2-2; no definite D call. Germline CDR1 and CDR2: MDHEN and SYDVKM. The CDR3 extends over 15 amino acids. With 5 bases removed from V and 0 bases from J, the gap between germline ends came to 10 bases.

This clonotype was recorded a few times. The chain is built from TRBV29-1 and TRBJ1-1, with D unclear. With 2 bases removed from V and 4 bases from J, the gap between germline ends came to 5 bases. Germline CDR1 is SQVTM and CDR2 is ANQGSEA. The CDR3 loop spans 11 amino acids. CDR3 in amino acids: CSVERVTEAFF. The CDR3 DNA reads TGCAGCGTTGAACGGGTCACTGAAGCTTTCTTT.

DNA of the CDR3: TGTGCCAGCCGGAATCTAGCGGGGGTTCCTCTCTCCTACAATGAGCAGTTCTTC. It translates to CASRNLAGVPLSYNEQFF. The V and J genes are TRBV6-1 and TRBJ2-1; 10 positions match TRBD2. V shed 8 bases and J 0 bases; nucleotides not matched to a gene: 13. This CDR3 region has 18 residues. Per germline, CDR1 MNHNS and CDR2 SASEGT.

The V and J genes are TRBV7-8 and TRBJ2-3; 9 bases map to TRBD2. Losses at the gene ends were 1 base for V and 3 bases for J; bases not matched to a gene: 8. The germline V gene encodes CDR1 SGHVS and CDR2 FQNEAQ. The CDR3 sequence is 17 residues long. The CDR3 nucleotides read TGTGCCAGCAGCTTAGGGGCGGGAGGGCAGAGAACAGATACGCAGTATTTT. The encoded protein is CASSLGAGGQRTDTQYF.

The chain joins TRBV7-9 to TRBJ2-7, with D perhaps TRBD1 (5 bases). V was shortened by 4 bases and J by 3 bases, with 10 bases between the two germline ends. CDR1 and CDR2 from the germline V gene are SEHNR and FQNEAQ (reference sequence). The CDR3 totals 13 residues. As DNA, the CDR3 is TGTGCCAGCAGCTCTTCAGGGTTCTACGAGCAGTACTTC. It specifies CASSSSGFYEQYF.

The chain employs TRBV7-9 and TRBJ1-1; 7 nucleotides agree with TRBD1. Germline CDR1 is SEHNR and CDR2 is FQNEAQ (reference sequence). J gave up 3 bases and V 2 bases, and 15 bases lay outside the gene matches. The CDR3 is 18 residues long. CDR3 DNA sequence: TGTGCCAGCAGCTTATTGGCTGGACAGGCGGGCTGGGACACTGAAGCTTTCTTT. It specifies CASSLLAGQAGWDTEAFF.

This clonotype was found once. Relative to the germline gene, one junction end is altered; a read error may explain this. The J gene is TRBJ2-1, the V gene TRBV7-7; D is uncertain. Germline CDR1 reads SSHAT; CDR2 reads FNYEAQ (reference sequence). The CDR3 is 16 residues long. The DNA for the CDR3 is TGTGCTAGCAGCTCCCTTCTTGAGAGCTCCTACAATGAGCAGTTCTTC. This encodes CASSSLLESSYNEQFF.

The CDR3 region has the DNA TGCGCCAGCAGCCACGTGTTAGGGAGCGACGAGCAGTACTTC. Translation: CASSHVLGSDEQYF. J is TRBJ2-7 and V is TRBV4-1; tentative D call: TRBD2 (5 bases). The germline V and J ends were trimmed by 3 bases and 5 bases, with 14 bases remaining between them. The CDR3 runs 14 residues. Germline-derived CDR1 and CDR2 are MGHRA and YSYEKL.

In its sample, this clonotype was seen a few times. The chain links TRBV7-9 to TRBJ2-5, with 8 nucleotides matching TRBD1. From germline, CDR1 is SEHNR and CDR2 FQNEAQ (reference sequence). V was clipped by 7 bases and J by 4 bases; unmatched bases: 8. This CDR3 contains 14 residues. CDR3: CASTDSDRVETQYF. The CDR3 DNA follows: TGTGCCAGCACCGACTCGGACAGGGTAGAGACCCAGTACTTC.

The chain recombines TRBV12-3 or TRBV12-4 with TRBJ2-3; TRBD2 aligns across 8 bases. The CDR3 spans 18 residues. The V segment lost 6 bases and the J segment 2 bases; nucleotides outside the gene matches: 16. The CDR3 region is CASSNTSGGISFTDTQYF. In nucleotides, the CDR3 is TGTGCCAGCAGCAACACTAGCGGCGGCATATCCTTCACAGATACGCAGTATTTT.

This clonotype was recorded only once. A much larger clone differs by one base, so this may be a read error. The chain uses TRBV3-1 and TRBJ2-4; D not resolved. The J call is doubtful: the DNA matches TRBJ2-7 better. The CDR3 is 11 residues long. CDR1 and CDR2 (germline): LGHDT, YNNKEL (reference sequence). This chain's CDR3 is CASSQAFEQYF. In nucleotides, the CDR3 is TGTGCCAGCAGCCAAGCTTTCGAGCAGTACTTC.

This sequence joins TRBV4-1 and TRBJ1-6; D remains unclear. The CDR3 sequence is 13 residues long. V was cut by 1 base and J by 12 bases, with 10 bases left in between. Germline V lookup: CDR1 MGHRA, CDR2 YSYEKL. In nucleotides, the CDR3 is TGCGCCAGCAGCCAAGGGCACGAGAAACCCCTCCACTTT. Amino acids: CASSQGHEKPLHF.

The rearrangement uses TRBV5-5 and TRBJ2-2; perhaps D is TRBD1 or TRBD2 (5 bases each). The CDR3 covers 16 residues. Trimming removed 6 bases at V and 3 bases at J, with 18 bases between. Per germline, CDR1 SGHKS and CDR2 YYEKEE (reference sequence). Here the CDR3 reads CASNPVRGKDTGELFF. CDR3 bases: TGTGCCAGCAACCCCGTGAGGGGCAAGGACACCGGGGAGCTGTTTTTT.

This clonotype was seen a few times. The gene calls are TRBV10-3 and TRBJ2-2, with D possibly matching TRBD2 (6 bases). The germline V gene has CDR1 ENHRY and CDR2 SYGVKD. This CDR3 is built from 16 residues. The V end lost 2 bases, the J end lost 5 bases, and 15 bases lay between the germline ends. CDR3 nucleotide sequence: TGTGCCATCAGTGAGCCTACTGGGGCGGGAACCGGGGAGCTGTTTTTT. The encoded protein is CAISEPTGAGTGELFF.

CDR3 sequence: CASSPPQGWNEQFF. Here the CDR3 DNA reads TGTGCCAGCTCACCACCGCAGGGTTGGAATGAGCAGTTCTTC. The V gene is TRBV18, the J gene TRBJ2-1, with D possibly being TRBD1 (5 bases). Trimming removed 0 bases from V and 7 bases from J, with 10 bases in between. The germline V gene encodes CDR1 KGHSH and CDR2 LQKENI. The CDR3 sequence is 14 residues long.

This clonotype was detected only once. Written as DNA, the CDR3 is TGCGCCAGCAGCCAAGGTATCGGAAGCTCCTACAATGAGCAGTTCTTC. Translated: CASSQGIGSSYNEQFF. The gene calls are TRBV4-3 and TRBJ2-1, with D unresolved. Trimming left V 1 base short and J 0 bases short, with 10 bases between. This CDR3 region has 16 residues. The germline V gene encodes CDR1 LGHNA and CDR2 YSLEER.

This clonotype was counted only a few times. V and J are TRBV29-1 and TRBJ2-1; 7 bases agree with TRBD1. The germline gives CDR1 SQVTM, CDR2 ANQGSEA. Trimming took 7 bases from V and 8 from J; bases not matched to a gene: 5. The CDR3 runs 11 residues. This chain's CDR3 is CSADRVDEQFF. The CDR3 DNA sequence: TGCAGCGCAGACAGGGTCGATGAGCAGTTCTTC.